A selection of T cell receptor beta chains follows, all from one sample in a study of blood T cells in healthy people across ages. TCRdb reprocessed the 5' RACE reads via MiXCR and lists one record per CDR3 protein. The data show roughly 830,000 distinct CDR3 sequences, about 62% seen once. Sequencing was done on a sample of blood. These receptors were collected from a young man in good health. Each CDR3 is given with its conserved first and last residue. The D gene is left open where the match is weak. Only some rows state a clone size, as once, few, many or a class for expanded clones.

cdr3_length j_call clone_size d_call v_call cdr3_nt cdr3_aa
15 TRBJ1-2 NA NA TRBV7-2 TGTGCCAGCGGCTTAGTGGACAGAGTACTCTATGGCTACACCTTC CASGLVDRVLYGYTF
18 TRBJ2-3 NA NA TRBV21-1 TGTGCCAGCAGCAAAGCAGGGATCTCGGGGTCACTCACAGATACGCAGTATTTT CASSKAGISGSLTDTQYF
13 TRBJ2-1 NA NA TRBV20-1 TGCAGTGCTAGAGATGGGGGATCCAATGAGCAGTTCTTC CSARDGGSNEQFF
16 TRBJ2-4 NA NA TRBV7-2 TGTGCCAGCACCTCGGAGGGGGGGCTAGCGGCAAACATTCAGTACTTC CASTSEGGLAANIQYF
14 TRBJ2-1 NA NA TRBV15 TGTGCCACCACCCCAGGTCCTAACTACAATGAGCAGTTCTTC CATTPGPNYNEQFF
16 TRBJ2-7 NA TRBD2 TRBV6-1 TGTGCCAGCAGTGCAGCTACTAGCGGGGGACCCTACGAGCAGTACTTC CASSAATSGGPYEQYF
12 TRBJ2-7 NA NA TRBV7-9 TGTGCCAGCAGCTGGTTAGGGGGCGAGCAGTACTTC CASSWLGGEQYF
13 TRBJ2-5 NA NA TRBV25-1 TGTGCCAGCAGTGACTACAAGCAAGAGACCCAGTACTTC CASSDYKQETQYF
14 TRBJ1-3 once TRBD1 TRBV10-3 TGTGCCATCAGAAGCGACAGGGCTGGAAACACCATATATTTT CAIRSDRAGNTIYF
11 TRBJ1-2 NA NA TRBV29-1 TGCAGCGTCGAAGAGGAGGGTGGCTACACCTTC CSVEEEGGYTF
16 TRBJ1-5 NA TRBD1 TRBV20-1 TGCAGTGCTAGACCCGCAGGACAGGGAACGAATCAGCCCCAGCATTTT CSARPAGQGTNQPQHF
16 TRBJ2-1 few NA TRBV7-3 TGTGCCAGCAGCTTAGAGTCAGGACGGGCCTACAATGAGCAGTTCTTC CASSLESGRAYNEQFF
16 TRBJ1-1 NA TRBD1 TRBV7-9 TGTGCCAGCAGCTTAGCAATCGGACAGGCGAACACTGAAGCTTTCTTT CASSLAIGQANTEAFF
16 TRBJ2-6 few NA TRBV4-3 TGCGCCAGCAGCCAAGAGTCCGGGACAGGGGCCAACGTCCTGACTTTC CASSQESGTGANVLTF
15 TRBJ2-4 few TRBD1 TRBV6-5 TGTGCCAGCAGAGCTAAGGGGGCTGGCAAAAACATTCAGTACTTC CASRAKGAGKNIQYF
15 TRBJ1-1 NA TRBD1 TRBV5-8 TGTGCCAGCAGTAGGACAGGTCTCCTGAACACTGAAGCTTTCTTT CASSRTGLLNTEAFF
14 TRBJ2-7 NA TRBD1 TRBV7-9 TGTGCCAGCAGCGGACAGGGTATCTCCTACGAGCAGTACTTC CASSGQGISYEQYF
15 TRBJ2-7 NA NA TRBV18 TGTGCCAGCTCACCCCCCACAGGAGGTTCCTACGAGCAGTACTTC CASSPPTGGSYEQYF
15 TRBJ2-7 NA TRBD2 TRBV7-3 TGTGCCAGCAGCTTTCAAAGCGGGACTCCCTACGAGCAGTACTTC CASSFQSGTPYEQYF
14 TRBJ1-4 NA NA TRBV2 TGTGCCAGCAGTGTTGGGGACGGTAATGAAAAACTGTTTTTT CASSVGDGNEKLFF
14 TRBJ2-1 few NA TRBV4-3 TGCGCCAGCAGCGAGGACAGTATTTGGGGTGAGCAGTTCTTC CASSEDSIWGEQFF
13 TRBJ2-3 few NA TRBV29-1 TGCAGCGTCGGGACGGAGGGCACAGATACGCAGTATTTT CSVGTEGTDTQYF
13 TRBJ2-7 NA NA TRBV24-1 TGTGCCACCAGTGATTCGGGATCCTACGGGCAGTACTTC CATSDSGSYGQYF
19 TRBJ2-1 NA TRBD2 TRBV15 TGTGCCACCAGCGGAATCCCGGGACTAGCGGGGGTCTTTTACAATGAGCAGTTCTTC CATSGIPGLAGVFYNEQFF
15 TRBJ2-1 many TRBD2 TRBV5-1 TGCGCCAGCAGCCCCGGACTAGCGGGGGTCAATGAGCAGTTCTTC CASSPGLAGVNEQFF
16 TRBJ2-1 NA TRBD2 TRBV7-9 TGTGCCAGCAGCTTAATGGCTAGCGGGGTATACAATGAGCAGTTCTTC CASSLMASGVYNEQFF
16 TRBJ2-5 NA NA TRBV6-1 TGTGCCAGCAGTGAAGAAGGACTCCGCCTCCAAGAGACCCAGTACTTC CASSEEGLRLQETQYF
14 TRBJ1-2 NA NA TRBV3-1 TGTGCCAGCAGCCAGGCCGGCGAGAACTATGGCTACACCTTC CASSQAGENYGYTF
15 TRBJ2-7 few TRBD1 TRBV5-1 TGCGCCAACGACAGTCTTGGGGACAGCTCCTACGAGCAGTACTTC CANDSLGDSSYEQYF
13 TRBJ2-1 few TRBD2 TRBV2 TGTGCCAGCAGTGGGGGAGGGTTTGGTGAGCAGTTCTTC CASSGGGFGEQFF
16 TRBJ2-7 NA NA TRBV4-2 TGTGCCAGCAGCCAGGATGACACGGGGAGCTCCTACGAGCAGTACTTC CASSQDDTGSSYEQYF
13 TRBJ1-2 NA NA TRBV29-1 TGCAGCGTTCTGACGGAATTCAACTATGGCTACACCTTC CSVLTEFNYGYTF
13 TRBJ1-4 NA NA TRBV20-1 TGCAGTGCTGGGTCCGGCGATAATGAAAAACTGTTTTTT CSAGSGDNEKLFF
16 TRBJ1-5 NA TRBD1 TRBV12-3/TRBV12-4 TGTGCCAGCAGTTTAGGACAGGGCGGAGGCAATCAGCCCCAGCATTTT CASSLGQGGGNQPQHF
16 TRBJ1-5 once NA TRBV7-8 TGTGCCAGCAGCTTCGACAGCCGTTATAGCAATCAGCCCCAGCATTTT CASSFDSRYSNQPQHF
15 TRBJ2-5 NA TRBD1 TRBV11-2 TGTGCCAGCAGCTTAGTCGGACAGGGACAAGAGACCCAGTACTTC CASSLVGQGQETQYF
14 TRBJ1-2 NA TRBD1 TRBV4-3 TGCGCCAGCAGCCACGACAGGGGTAACTATGGCTACACCTTC CASSHDRGNYGYTF
15 TRBJ1-6 NA NA TRBV20-1 TGCAGTGCTTCCCCCGCGGAGCAGGGCTATTCACCCCTCCACTTT CSASPAEQGYSPLHF
12 TRBJ1-1 NA TRBD1 TRBV7-9 TGTGCCAGCAGCGCCTGGGGGGACAGCGCTTTCTTT CASSAWGDSAFF
13 TRBJ2-7 few NA TRBV4-2 TGTGCCAGCAGGAGGACTGGTGTTGGCGAGCAGTACTTC CASRRTGVGEQYF
14 TRBJ2-7 once TRBD1 TRBV27 TGTGCCAGCAGAGTAGTCAGGGGGCACTACGAGCAGTACTTC CASRVVRGHYEQYF
14 TRBJ2-1 NA TRBD1 TRBV6-1 TGTGCCAGCAGTCCACGACAGGGATACAATGAGCAGTTCTTC CASSPRQGYNEQFF
11 TRBJ2-5 NA NA TRBV9 TGTGCCAGCAGCGACGGGGGGACCCAGTACTTC CASSDGGTQYF
13 TRBJ1-4 NA NA TRBV29-1 TGCAGCGTTGATCCCGGGGGCAATGAAAAACTGTTTTTT CSVDPGGNEKLFF
14 TRBJ2-5 NA TRBD1 TRBV28 TGTGCCAGCAGCTCCGACAGGGAATTCAATGAGCAGTACTTC CASSSDREFNEQYF
13 TRBJ2-5 NA TRBD1 TRBV27 TGTGCCAGCAGTCAAAGACAGGGGGAGACCCAGTACTTC CASSQRQGETQYF
13 TRBJ2-1 NA NA TRBV2 TGTGCCAGCAGTCCACTCTTCTCCGATGAGCAGTTCTTC CASSPLFSDEQFF
16 TRBJ2-7 NA TRBD1 TRBV7-2 TGTGCCAGCAGCTTATACGGGACAGCTATTACCTACGAGCAGTACTTC CASSLYGTAITYEQYF
15 TRBJ2-3 few TRBD2 TRBV29-1 TGCAGCCTGGGAGAGGGTAGCGGGAACCCAGATACGCAGTATTTT CSLGEGSGNPDTQYF
16 TRBJ2-5 NA TRBD2 TRBV20-1 TGCAGTGCTTCGCTAGCGGGGGGGCACCTCTACAATGAGCAGTACTTC CSASLAGGHLYNEQYF
17 TRBJ2-5 NA NA TRBV20-1 TGCAGTGCTAGAGATTTACCGGGCCAAAAGTACCAAGAGACCCAGTACTTC CSARDLPGQKYQETQYF
15 TRBJ1-6 NA NA TRBV4-2 TGTGCCAGCAAAGGCGGGCCCTTGTTGGATTCACCCCTCCACTTT CASKGGPLLDSPLHF
15 TRBJ2-1 NA TRBD2 TRBV6-2/TRBV6-3 TGTGCCAGCACAACCGGACTAGCGTATTACAATGAGCAGTTCTTC CASTTGLAYYNEQFF
13 TRBJ2-7 once NA TRBV6-1 TGTGCCAGCAGTGAAAACGGATCCTACGAGCAGTACTTC CASSENGSYEQYF
14 TRBJ1-2 few NA TRBV12-3/TRBV12-4 TGTGTCAGCAGTTTATGGACGGATGACTATGGCTACACCTTC CVSSLWTDDYGYTF